This T cell receptor (beta chain) appears in the sequencing data of a study of blood T cell repertoires in COVID-19. Looking at the study overall: Whether acute or convalescent, the COVID-19 samples came from the United States, Italy and Spain. In each case, the material was cDNA or gDNA derived from T cells, B-cell-depleted T cells, or PBMCs.

The V end lost 1 base, the J end lost 6 bases, and 2 bases lay between the germline ends. This CDR3 comprises 11 residues. The germline gives CDR1 LNHDA, CDR2 SQIVND (reference sequence). The authors' processing: Cell counts per sample came from amplifying reference gene primers. The assay was immunoSEQ multiplex PCR, and TCRdb's table has in-frame clones only and misses some. V, J and clone size are taken as reported in that table, and D and trimming were inferred from the DNA itself. In the table there are about 130,000 clones, approximately 85% of which are singletons. V usage is TRBV19 and J usage is TRBJ2-3; unclear D gene. The source material was peripheral blood. The TCR originated in a human donor in a cohort sampled during active COVID-19. Here the CDR3 DNA reads TGTGCCAGTAGTATAGCGGATACGCAGTATTTT. It encodes CASSIADTQYF.